Only one count was recorded for the clone carrying this TCR beta chain. The data belong to a study of T cell changes during pregnancy in multiple sclerosis. The germline V gene encodes CDR1 MNHNY and CDR2 SVGAGI (reference sequence). The CDR3 contains 14 residues. Data came from immunoSEQ multiplex PCR; TCRdb stores just in-frame clones and leaves some out. Among tens of thousands of clones listed, 80% to 95% were seen once. This receptor was identified in a female donor with multiple sclerosis, enrolled in a pregnancy study. The sequencing used peripheral blood, collected in the first trimester of pregnancy. The V gene is TRBV6-6, the J gene TRBJ2-1, with 8 bases identical to TRBD1. The CDR3 nucleotides are TGTGTCACCCAGGCGGGACAGGACTTCAATGAGCAGTTCTTC. Translated: CVTQAGQDFNEQFF.